Listed below are T cell receptor beta chains from one sample, sequenced in a study of PD-L1 blockade in urothelial cancer. The data were produced by immunoSEQ multiplex PCR, yet TCRdb's version contains in-frame clones alone and is incomplete. The table includes about 41,000 clones, approximately 85% detected once. The sample in question was PBMCs, obtained around atezolizumab (anti-PD-L1) treatment. The origin of the receptors is a man between 65 and 85 years old with urothelial cancer. Each CDR3 is given with its conserved first and last residue. A D gene is named only where the DNA matches it firmly. Clone size, where shown, is once, few, many, or a class for clones that have expanded.

j_call clone_size v_call d_call cdr3_nt cdr3_aa
TRBJ1-4 once TRBV2 . TGTGCCAGCAGTGGTAGTGGGCAGGAAAAACTGTTTTTT CASSGSGQEKLFF
TRBJ1-1 . TRBV7-6 TRBD1 TGTGCCAGCAGCTCGACAGGGGGACACACTGAAGCTTTCTTT CASSSTGGHTEAFF
TRBJ1-5 . TRBV19 . TGTGCCAGTAGCCTAGCGGGGCAGGGGAGGCAGCCCCAGCATTTT CASSLAGQGRQPQHF
TRBJ1-4 . TRBV6-1 TRBD1 TGTGCCAGCAGTGACCGGACAGGGCGGGAAAAACTGTTTTTT CASSDRTGREKLFF
TRBJ2-5 . TRBV2 TRBD2 TGTGCCAGCAGTGAAGGGAGGGCTAGCGGGAAGCAGGGGACCCAGTACTTC CASSEGRASGKQGTQYF
TRBJ1-1 few TRBV2 . TGTGCCAGCAGCGCTACGGGATCCAGGACTGAAGCTTTCTTT CASSATGSRTEAFF
TRBJ2-5 . TRBV5-6 . TGTGCCAGCAGCTTGTCTTCGGGAGCAGGAGAGACCCAGTACTTC CASSLSSGAGETQYF
TRBJ1-1 . TRBV5-1 . TGCGCCAGCAGTCGGGTGGGGAACACTGAAGCTTTCTTT CASSRVGNTEAFF
TRBJ1-5 . TRBV7-9 TRBD1 TGTGCCAGCAGCCCCGGGACAGGGGTACGTCAGCCCCAGCATTTT CASSPGTGVRQPQHF
TRBJ2-1 . TRBV9 TRBD2 TGTGCCAGCAGCCGAGGGCTAGCGGGGGCCTACAATGAGCAGTTCTTC CASSRGLAGAYNEQFF
TRBJ2-7 . TRBV19 . TGTGCCAGTAGTAGAATGATAGCGGTGCCCTCCTACGAGCAGTACTTC CASSRMIAVPSYEQYF
TRBJ1-1 . TRBV5-1 TRBD1 TGCGCCAGCAGCTTGGAGGGGGCGGGCACTGAAGCTTTCTTT CASSLEGAGTEAFF
TRBJ1-4 . TRBV15 . TGTGCCACCAGTCCCGACTACGGGGGTAATGAAAAACTGTTTTTT CATSPDYGGNEKLFF
TRBJ2-3 . TRBV6-4 . TGTGCCAGCAGCCCACAGGGACGGGGCACAGATACGCAGTATTTT CASSPQGRGTDTQYF
TRBJ2-3 . TRBV5-1 TRBD2 TGCGCCAGCAGCCGAGGGACTAGCGGAACTCAATGGGGTAGCACAGATACGCAGTATTTT CASSRGTSGTQWGSTDTQYF
TRBJ2-2 . TRBV9 TRBD2 TGTGCCAGCAGCCCCAACAGACTAGCGGGGAACCCCATTGGGGAGCTGTTTTTT CASSPNRLAGNPIGELFF
TRBJ2-3 . TRBV6-1 . TGTGCCAGCAGTGACAGCAGCAGCGGAGCGGATACGCAGTATTTT CASSDSSSGADTQYF
TRBJ2-5 . TRBV6-1 TRBD2 TGTGCCAGCAGTGCCCTAGCGGGAGGCTGGGAGACCCAGTACTTC CASSALAGGWETQYF
TRBJ1-2 once TRBV19 . TGTGCCAGCAGACCGGGACTCAGTGGCTATGGCTACACCTTC CASRPGLSGYGYTF
TRBJ1-4 . TRBV30 TRBD1 TGTGCCTGGGAAACCGGGACAGGGGGCGAAAAACTGTTTTTT CAWETGTGGEKLFF
TRBJ2-7 . TRBV30 TRBD2 TGTGCCTGGAGATTCCGGGGAGGGACCTACGAGCAGTACTTC CAWRFRGGTYEQYF
TRBJ1-3 . TRBV6-5 . TGTGCCAGCAGACGACAGGTTGGAAACACCATATATTTT CASRRQVGNTIYF
TRBJ2-1 once TRBV9 TRBD1 TGTGCCAGCAGCGCTACAGGGGGTAATGAGCAGTTCTTC CASSATGGNEQFF
TRBJ2-1 . TRBV10-3 . TGTGCCATCAGCCCCACCGACGGGAATGAGCAGTTCTTC CAISPTDGNEQFF
TRBJ2-7 . TRBV5-1 . TGCGCCAGCAGCTTGGTACTGGGGAGAAGCTCCTACGAGCAGTACTTC CASSLVLGRSSYEQYF
TRBJ1-2 . TRBV19 . TGTGCCAGTACTCTCGACGGGGGGCGAGGTGGCTACACCTTC CASTLDGGRGGYTF
TRBJ2-2 . TRBV19 TRBD2 TGTGCCAGTACCGCTAGCGGCTTCTTGGGGGAGCTGTTTTTT CASTASGFLGELFF
TRBJ2-6 . TRBV7-2 . TGTGCCAGCAGCTGGAGACCGTCTGGGGCCAACGTCCTGACTTTC CASSWRPSGANVLTF
TRBJ2-3 . TRBV27 TRBD2 TGTGCCAGTAAGGCGGGGGGACTAGCGTGGGATACGCAGTATTTT CASKAGGLAWDTQYF
TRBJ1-1 . TRBV5-1 TRBD1 TGCGCCAGCAGCTGGGGGGCAGGGGGCATGAACACTGAAGCTTTCTTT CASSWGAGGMNTEAFF
TRBJ1-1 . TRBV2 . TGTGCCAGCAGTGCAGGGTCCGACACTGAAGCTTTCTTT CASSAGSDTEAFF
TRBJ1-2 . TRBV9 . TGTGCCAGCAGCGGTCCCCGGGACACCGTAAACTATGGCTACACCTTC CASSGPRDTVNYGYTF
TRBJ1-2 . TRBV30 . TGTGCCTGGGACGGACAGAACTATGGCTACACCTTC CAWDGQNYGYTF
TRBJ2-1 . TRBV29-1 TRBD2 TGCAGCGTTGAGGGCGGGAGCTCCTACAATGAGCAGTTCTTC CSVEGGSSYNEQFF
TRBJ1-5 . TRBV6-5 . TGTGCCAGCAGTGCGTGGACTGATCAGCCCCAGCATTTT CASSAWTDQPQHF
TRBJ2-7 few TRBV4-2 TRBD2 TGTGCCAGCAGCCACGACCTGCTAGCGGGAGGGCCAGGGGAGCAGTACTTC CASSHDLLAGGPGEQYF
TRBJ2-7 . TRBV10-3 TRBD1 TGTGCCATCAGTGAGACAGGGGCCCACGAGCAGTACTTC CAISETGAHEQYF
TRBJ2-1 few TRBV6-1 TRBD2 TGTGCCAGCGCCACCGGGACTAGCGGAGTGTATGAGCAGTTCTTC CASATGTSGVYEQFF
TRBJ1-1 . TRBV10-3 TRBD1 TGTGCCATCAGCGGACAGGGAAACACTGAAGCTTTCTTT CAISGQGNTEAFF
TRBJ1-1 . TRBV19 TRBD1 TGTGCCAGTAGCTTACAGGGGGCGCAAACTGAAGCTTTCTTT CASSLQGAQTEAFF
TRBJ2-5 . TRBV15 TRBD2 TGTGCCACCAGCAGAGATCCGACTAGCGGGAGCGTAGGGGAGACCCAGTACTTC CATSRDPTSGSVGETQYF
TRBJ2-1 . TRBV5-4 . TGTGCCAGCAGCTTGGACCTAGAAGTGACCTACAATGAGCAGTTCTTC CASSLDLEVTYNEQFF
TRBJ2-6 . TRBV28 . TGTGCCAGCAAGGGGTTCGGGGCCAACGTCCTGACTTTC CASKGFGANVLTF
TRBJ1-5 . TRBV28 . TGTGCCAGCACCTTTTGGAGGGGCAGCAATCAGCCCCAGCATTTT CASTFWRGSNQPQHF
TRBJ2-3 . TRBV19 . TGTGCCAGTAATCCGTCCAGTCTAGCAGATACGCAGTATTTT CASNPSSLADTQYF
TRBJ2-3 . TRBV19 . TGTGCCAGTAGTATCCGGAGGGACACAGATACGCAGTATTTT CASSIRRDTDTQYF